Shown below are 25 T cell receptor beta chains from a single sample sequenced in a study of immune heterogeneity within non-small cell lung tumors. The template for each sample was around 540 ng of genomic DNA, which had been extracted from bulk tumor tissue. During surgery, several far-apart biopsies were obtained from every primary tumor. Patients went through curative surgery, and their non-small cell lung cancer was untreated and newly diagnosed. Amplification of the TCR beta CDR3 was achieved through multiplex PCR with 32 V and 13 J primers. From the multiplex PCR reads, TCRdb called clonotypes with MiXCR, one entry per CDR3 protein. Of 22,000 or so distinct CDR3 sequences detected, 28% appear once; the ten largest clones hold about 3.9%. Sequencing was done on a sample of lung tumor tissue. The receptors here all came from a man aged 35 to 55 with non-small cell lung cancer.

J is TRBJ2-1 and V is TRBV12-3 or TRBV12-4; either TRBD1 or TRBD2 may supply D (5 bases each). The CDR3 consists of 12 residues. V gave up 6 bases and J gave up 9 bases, with 12 bases separating them. CDR3 amino acids: CASSRDGLEQFF. The DNA for the CDR3 is TGTGCCAGCAGCAGGGACGGACTTGAGCAGTTCTTC.

V usage is TRBV6-2 or TRBV6-3 and J usage is TRBJ2-1, with a possible D match to TRBD2 (6 bases). The V end was cut by 6 bases, the J end by 6 bases, with 27 bases between. The CDR3 has 18 residues. Germline V gene data show CDR1 as MNHEY and CDR2 as SVGEGT. The CDR3 region has the DNA TGTGCCAGCAGCCCCTGGAGAGGGGCGTGGAGGGAAGGCAATGAGCAGTTCTTC. Translated, it gives CASSPWRGAWREGNEQFF.

V usage is TRBV7-2 and J usage is TRBJ2-7; tentative D call: TRBD2 (5 bases). The CDR3 consists of 15 residues. Germline V gene data show CDR1 as SGHTA and CDR2 as FQGNSA. V was pared by 1 base and J by 6 bases, with 16 bases between. CDR3 protein: CASSLDGNLGREQYF. The CDR3 DNA sequence: TGTGCCAGCAGCTTAGACGGGAACTTAGGCCGCGAGCAGTACTTC.

The chain carries TRBV10-1 and TRBJ2-3; TRBD2 matches at 15 bases. From germline, CDR1 is WNHNN and CDR2 SYGVQD (reference sequence). The length of the CDR3 is 17 residues. Unmatched junction bases numbered 5, after V lost 5 bases and J lost 2 bases. This CDR3 reads CASSSGLAGGTTDTQYF. CDR3 bases: TGCGCCAGCAGTTCGGGACTAGCGGGAGGAACCACAGATACGCAGTATTTT.

This clonotype has more than one count but fewer than ten. This chain connects TRBV20-1 to TRBJ1-4; TRBD1 agrees at 10 bases. After removal of 5 bases from V and 6 bases from J, the junction contained 3 bases not matched to a gene. This CDR3 is 13 amino acids long. Germline V CDR1 and CDR2: DFQATT, SNEGSKA (reference sequence). In nucleotides, the CDR3 is TGCAGTGCTGAGACAGGGGGCGATGAAAAACTGTTTTTT. Encoded protein: CSAETGGDEKLFF.

This clonotype has only a few counts. One junction end disagrees with the germline gene, perhaps due to a read error. The chain couples TRBV5-6 to TRBJ1-5; 9 nucleotides agree with TRBD1. CDR3 length: 18 amino acids. The germline V gene has CDR1 SGHDT and CDR2 YYEEEE. The CDR3 loop reads CANSLFLGTGSSNQPQHF. CDR3 DNA: TGTGCCAACAGCTTGTTCCTTGGGACAGGGTCGAGCAATCAGCCCCAGCATTTT.

This chain joins TRBV12-3 or TRBV12-4 and TRBJ2-3; 7 bases are a match to TRBD1. The CDR3 contains 16 residues. V shed 1 base, J shed 7 bases, and the junction held 11 bases outside the gene matches. The CDR3, as DNA: TGTGCCAGCAGTTTAGTGCGACAGGGAGTTGCGAATACGCAGTATTTT. Its protein is CASSLVRQGVANTQYF.

In its sample, this clonotype was seen many times. Written as DNA, the CDR3 is TGTGCCAGCAGCCCTCCCGGACTAGCGGGAGGGCCAGGGGAGACCCAGTACTTC. Translating it yields CASSPPGLAGGPGETQYF. The V gene is TRBV7-9, the J gene TRBJ2-5; 15 bases map to TRBD2. V shed 5 bases and J 5 bases; nucleotides not matched to a gene: 12. The CDR3 spans 18 residues. CDR1 is SEHNR and CDR2 is FQNEAQ in the germline V gene (reference sequence).

This clonotype appeared a few times. The chain links TRBV7-3 to TRBJ2-1; no firm D call. Per germline, CDR1 SGHTA and CDR2 FQGTGA. V was pared by 1 base and J by 3 bases, with 4 bases between. The CDR3 has 13 residues. The CDR3 region is CASSLMVYNEQFF. The CDR3 DNA reads as TGTGCCAGCAGCTTAATGGTCTACAATGAGCAGTTCTTC.

This sequence joins TRBV5-1 and TRBJ1-1, with D possibly TRBD1 on 5 matching bases. The CDR3 consists of 18 residues. Trimming stripped 5 bases from V and 4 bases from J, with 27 bases between. Per the germline V gene, CDR1 is SGHRS and CDR2 is YFSETQ. In DNA form, the CDR3 reads TGCGCCAGCAGTTCCCACTCATCCAGGCTAAGTGGGGGCACTGAAGCTTTCTTT. This encodes CASSSHSSRLSGGTEAFF. The whole variable domain, filled in from reference TRBV5-1 and TRBJ1-1, reads KAGVTQTPRYLIKTRGQQVTLSCSPISGHRSVSWYQQTPGQGLQFLFEYFSETQRNKGNFPGRFSGRQFSNSRSEMNVSTLELGDSALYLCASSSHSSRLSGGTEAFFGQGTRLTVV.

This chain connects TRBV7-3 to TRBJ2-1; D is unresolved. Germline-derived CDR1 and CDR2 are SGHTA and FQGTGA. Trimming shortened V by 2 bases and J by 5 bases, and 7 bases separated the two germline ends. The CDR3 is 13 amino acids. CDR3 sequence reads: CASSLLSHNEQFF. For the CDR3, the DNA is TGTGCCAGCAGCTTACTCTCTCACAATGAGCAGTTCTTC.

This clonotype was observed many times. The CDR3 DNA reads TGTGCCAGCAGTCAAACAGGACGGCATCAGCCCCAGCATTTT. Its protein product is CASSQTGRHQPQHF. The chain is built from TRBV12-3 or TRBV12-4 and TRBJ1-5, with D perhaps TRBD1 (5 bases). The V and J ends lost 5 bases and 5 bases respectively, with 13 bases between them. The CDR3 spans 14 residues.

Within the sample, this clonotype is medium-sized (0.01 to 0.1%). The rearrangement joins TRBV5-1 to TRBJ1-6; D is undetermined. Trimming cost V 2 bases and J 8 bases, with 17 bases left between them. Looked up from germline, CDR1 is SGHRS and CDR2 is YFSETQ. The CDR3 sequence is 16 residues long. The CDR3: CASSFDGRGLDSPLHF. The CDR3 region has the DNA TGCGCCAGCAGCTTCGATGGGCGGGGATTGGATTCACCCCTCCACTTT.

In its sample, this clonotype was seen many times. The chain is built from TRBV11-1 and TRBJ2-1; TRBD1 or TRBD2 may be the D gene (5 bases each). The CDR3 has 16 amino acids. Germline CDR1 reads SGHAT; CDR2 reads FQDESV (reference sequence). Trimming took 1 base from V and 0 from J, leaving 10 bases between them. The CDR3 nucleotides are TGTGCCAGCAGCTTAGGAGGGGCAGTCTCCTACAATGAGCAGTTCTTC. It codes for CASSLGGAVSYNEQFF.

To note about this clonotype: Being one base from a much bigger clone, this may be a read error. The chain's CDR3 is CASSLGLAYTDTQYF. The CDR3 nucleotides read TGCGCCAGCAGCCTTGGACTAGCGTATACAGATACGCAGTATTTT. The chain carries TRBV5-1 and TRBJ2-3, with 9 bases identical to TRBD2. V lost 4 bases, J lost 3 bases, and 6 bases stayed unmatched. Germline V gives CDR1 SGHRS, CDR2 YFSETQ. The CDR3 contains 15 residues.

In this sample, this clonotype turned up a few times. The chain joins TRBV6-5 to TRBJ1-2, with 8 bases aligning to TRBD1. Germline V gene sequence: CDR1 MNHEY, CDR2 SVGAGI. This CDR3 has 16 amino acids. V was clipped by 0 bases and J by 2 bases; unmatched bases: 5. This chain's CDR3 is CASSYSAGGRNYGYTF. CDR3 nucleotide sequence: TGTGCCAGCAGTTACTCTGCAGGGGGCAGGAACTATGGCTACACCTTC.

The CDR3 loop reads CASSLDRVQAEQYF. CDR3 bases: TGTGCCAGCAGCTTGGACAGGGTTCAGGCCGAGCAGTACTTC. The genes are TRBV5-4 and TRBJ2-7, with TRBD1 as a possible D gene (6 bases). Germline V gives CDR1 SGHNT, CDR2 YYREEE (reference sequence). The CDR3 has 14 amino acids. Trimming pared 0 bases from V and 6 bases from J, leaving 13 bases between.

This clonotype showed up just a few times. J is TRBJ2-5 and V is TRBV27, with 8 positions matching TRBD1. The V and J ends lost 3 bases and 5 bases, in that order; junction bases with no gene match: 11. CDR1 is MNHEY and CDR2 is SMNVEV in the germline V gene (reference sequence). This CDR3 is built from 16 residues. The CDR3 nucleotides read TGTGCCAGCAGTTTGGGGTCTCAGGGGGCAGGGGAGACCCAGTACTTC. Translation: CASSLGSQGAGETQYF.

By sample share, this clonotype is medium-sized. The chain combines TRBV25-1 with TRBJ1-6; 10 bases are a match to TRBD1. CDR1 and CDR2 from the germline V gene are MGHDK and SYGVNS. The CDR3 covers 16 residues. The trim removed 3 bases at V and 6 bases at J, leaving 5 bases unmatched. In DNA, the CDR3 is TGTGCCAGCAGTGACCCAAGGACAGGGGGTAATTCACCCCTCCACTTT. Its protein product is CASSDPRTGGNSPLHF. The full variable domain, with the rest looked up from reference TRBV25-1 and TRBJ1-6, is EADIYQTPRYLVIGTGKKITLECSQTMGHDKMYWYQQDPGMELHLIHYSYGVNSTEKGDLSSESTVSRIRTEHFPLTLESARPSHTSQYLCASSDPRTGGNSPLHFGNGTRLTVT.

This rearrangement joins TRBV11-3 to TRBJ2-3; TRBD2 matches 11 bases. Germline loops: CDR1 SGHNT, CDR2 YENEEA. The CDR3 has 17 amino acids. After removal of 0 bases from V and 6 bases from J, the junction contained 8 bases not matched to a gene. The CDR3 spells CASSLDLAGGLLDTQYF. The CDR3 DNA reads as TGTGCCAGCAGCTTAGATCTAGCGGGAGGCCTTCTTGATACGCAGTATTTT.

As regards this clonotype: Being one base from a much bigger clone, this may be a read error. Here the CDR3 omits its conserved ending phenylalanine or tryptophan, so a read error is the likely source. The V gene is TRBV20-1, the J gene TRBJ1-2; the D is unclear. Germline V lookup: CDR1 DFQATT, CDR2 SNEGSKA (reference sequence). The CDR3 spans 10 residues. Trimming took off 6 bases at V and 6 bases at J, with 8 bases between the two ends. CDR3 in amino acids: CSAAEDGYTL. CDR3 coding DNA: TGCAGTGCCGCGGAGGATGGCTACACCTTA.

This chain links TRBV6-1 with TRBJ1-5; D possibly corresponds to TRBD1 (6 bases). V was shortened by 3 bases and J by 2 bases, with 11 bases between the two germline ends. This CDR3 contains 15 residues. The germline gives CDR1 MNHNS, CDR2 SASEGT. The CDR3 loop reads CASSDWGHGNQPQHF. CDR3 sequence (DNA): TGTGCCAGCAGTGATTGGGGGCATGGCAATCAGCCCCAGCATTTT.

Regarding this clonotype: The junction departs from germline at one end; a sequencing error may be responsible. This chain links TRBV6-2 or TRBV6-3 with TRBJ1-1; a weak D match, TRBD1 (5 bases). This CDR3 comprises 15 residues. Germline CDR1 is MNHEY and CDR2 is SVGEGT. CDR3 region: CTSSGAGRMNTEAFF. The DNA of the CDR3 is TGTACCAGCAGTGGGGCCGGGAGAATGAACACTGAAGCTTTCTTT.

The CDR3 sequence: CASSPREGGGSGNTIYF. The CDR3 DNA reads as TGTGCCAGCTCACCACGGGAGGGTGGCGGCTCTGGAAACACCATATATTTT. The chain combines TRBV18 with TRBJ1-3; D gene uncertain. CDR1 and CDR2 (germline): KGHSH, LQKENI. This CDR3 comprises 17 residues. With 1 base removed from V and 0 bases from J, the gap between germline ends came to 13 bases. Full variable domain (outside the CDR3, taken from reference TRBV18 and TRBJ1-3): NAGVMQNPRHLVRRRGQEARLRCSPMKGHSHVYWYRQLPEEGLKFMVYLQKENIIDESGMPKERFSAEFPKEGPSILRIQQVVRGDSAAYFCASSPREGGGSGNTIYFGEGSWLTVV.

The chain employs TRBV19 and TRBJ1-2, with D possibly TRBD1 on 5 matching bases. The V and J ends lost 6 bases and 4 bases respectively, with 12 bases between them. The CDR3 is 13 amino acids. Germline CDR1 and CDR2: LNHDA and SQIVND (reference sequence). The CDR3 loop is CASSRREVYGYTF. CDR3 DNA sequence: TGTGCCAGTAGCCGCAGGGAGGTCTATGGCTACACCTTC.